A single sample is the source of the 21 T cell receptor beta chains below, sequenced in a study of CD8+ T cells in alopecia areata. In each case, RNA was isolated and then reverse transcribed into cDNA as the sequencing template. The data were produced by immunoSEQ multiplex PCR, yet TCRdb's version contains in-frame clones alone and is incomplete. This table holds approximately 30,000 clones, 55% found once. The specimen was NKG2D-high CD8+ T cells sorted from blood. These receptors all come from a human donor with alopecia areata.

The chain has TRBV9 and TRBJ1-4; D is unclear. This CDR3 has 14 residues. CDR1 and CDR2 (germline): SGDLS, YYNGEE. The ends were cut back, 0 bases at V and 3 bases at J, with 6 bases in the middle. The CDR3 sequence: CASSVDGANEKLFF. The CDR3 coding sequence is TGTGCCAGCAGCGTAGATGGAGCTAATGAAAAACTGTTTTTT.

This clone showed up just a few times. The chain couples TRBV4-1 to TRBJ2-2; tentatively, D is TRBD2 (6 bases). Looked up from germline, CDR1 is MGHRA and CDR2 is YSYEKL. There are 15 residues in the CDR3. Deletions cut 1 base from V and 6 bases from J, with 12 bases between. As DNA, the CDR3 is TGCGCCAGCAGCCAAGCGGGAGTCGGTCCCGGGGAGCTGTTTTTT. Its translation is CASSQAGVGPGELFF.

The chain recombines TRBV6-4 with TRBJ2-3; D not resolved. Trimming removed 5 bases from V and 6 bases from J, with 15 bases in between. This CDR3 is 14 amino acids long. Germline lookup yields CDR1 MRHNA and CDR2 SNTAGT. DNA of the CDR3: TGTGCCAGCAGTTTAGCAAGTGAAGCCGATACGCAGTATTTT. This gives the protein CASSLASEADTQYF.

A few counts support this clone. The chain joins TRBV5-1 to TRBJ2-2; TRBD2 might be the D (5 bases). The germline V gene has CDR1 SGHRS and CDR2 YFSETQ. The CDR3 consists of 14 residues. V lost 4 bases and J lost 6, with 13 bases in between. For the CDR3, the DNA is TGCGCCAGCAGCCCCCCGGCGAGGGCCGGGGAGCTGTTTTTT. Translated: CASSPPARAGELFF.

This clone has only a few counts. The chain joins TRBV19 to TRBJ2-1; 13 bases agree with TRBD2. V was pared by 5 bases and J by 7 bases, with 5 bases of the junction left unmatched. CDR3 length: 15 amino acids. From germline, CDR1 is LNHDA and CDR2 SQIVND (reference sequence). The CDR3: CASSLLAGGENEQFF. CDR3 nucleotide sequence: TGTGCCAGTAGTTTACTAGCGGGAGGGGAGAATGAGCAGTTCTTC.

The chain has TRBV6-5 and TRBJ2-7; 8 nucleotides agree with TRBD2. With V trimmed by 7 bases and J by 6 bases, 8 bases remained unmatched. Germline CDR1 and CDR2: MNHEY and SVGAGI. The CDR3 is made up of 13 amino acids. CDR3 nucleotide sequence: TGTGCCAGCACCTCGGGGGGGAGTGGCGAGCAGTACTTC. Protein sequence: CASTSGGSGEQYF.

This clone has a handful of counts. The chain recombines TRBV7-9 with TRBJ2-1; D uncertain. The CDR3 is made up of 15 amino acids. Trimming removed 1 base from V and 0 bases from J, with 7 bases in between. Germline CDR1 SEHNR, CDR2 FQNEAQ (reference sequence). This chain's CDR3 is CASSLVGSSYNEQFF. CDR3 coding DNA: TGTGCCAGCAGCTTAGTCGGAAGCTCCTACAATGAGCAGTTCTTC. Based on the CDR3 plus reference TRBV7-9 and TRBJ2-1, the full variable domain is DTGVSQNPRHKITKRGQNVTFRCDPISEHNRLYWYRQTLGQGPEFLTYFQNEAQLEKSRLLSDRFSAERPKGSFSTLEIQRTEQGDSAMYLCASSLVGSSYNEQFFGPGTRLTVL.

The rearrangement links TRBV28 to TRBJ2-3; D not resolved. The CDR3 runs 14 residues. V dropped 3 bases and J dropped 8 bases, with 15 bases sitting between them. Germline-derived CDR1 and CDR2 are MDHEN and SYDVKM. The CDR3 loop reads CASSLDLNVGTQYF. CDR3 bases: TGTGCCAGCAGTTTGGACCTTAATGTCGGTACGCAGTATTTT.

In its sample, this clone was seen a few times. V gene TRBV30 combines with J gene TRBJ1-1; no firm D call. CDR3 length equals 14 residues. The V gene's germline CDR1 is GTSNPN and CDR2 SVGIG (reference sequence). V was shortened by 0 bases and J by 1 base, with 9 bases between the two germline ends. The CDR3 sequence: CAWSVLGRNTEAFF. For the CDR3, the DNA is TGTGCCTGGAGTGTGCTGGGGAGGAACACTGAAGCTTTCTTT.

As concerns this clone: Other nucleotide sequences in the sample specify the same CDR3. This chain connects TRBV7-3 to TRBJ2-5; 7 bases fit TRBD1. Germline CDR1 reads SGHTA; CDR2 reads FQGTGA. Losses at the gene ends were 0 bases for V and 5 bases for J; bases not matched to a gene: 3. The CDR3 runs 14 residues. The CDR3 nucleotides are TGTGCCAGCAGCTTAACAGGGGGCTTGGAGACCCAGTACTTC. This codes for CASSLTGGLETQYF.

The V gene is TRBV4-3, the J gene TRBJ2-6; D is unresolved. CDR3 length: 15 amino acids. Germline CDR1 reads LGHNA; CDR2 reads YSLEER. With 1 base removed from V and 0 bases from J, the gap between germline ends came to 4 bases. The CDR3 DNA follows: TGCGCCAGCAGCCAAGTATTCTCTGGGGCCAACGTCCTGACTTTC. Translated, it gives CASSQVFSGANVLTF.

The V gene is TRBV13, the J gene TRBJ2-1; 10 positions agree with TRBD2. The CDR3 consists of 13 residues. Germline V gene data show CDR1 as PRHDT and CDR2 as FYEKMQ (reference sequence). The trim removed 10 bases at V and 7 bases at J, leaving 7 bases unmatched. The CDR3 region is CATSGRGGNEQFF. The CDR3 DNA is TGTGCCACTAGCGGGAGAGGGGGGAATGAGCAGTTCTTC.

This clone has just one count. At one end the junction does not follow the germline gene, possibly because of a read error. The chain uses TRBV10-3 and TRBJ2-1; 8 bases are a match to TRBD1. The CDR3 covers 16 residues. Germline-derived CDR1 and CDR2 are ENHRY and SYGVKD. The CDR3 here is CASSYGGGTGPNEQFF. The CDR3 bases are TGTGCCAGCAGTTATGGGGGCGGGACAGGTCCCAATGAGCAGTTCTTC.

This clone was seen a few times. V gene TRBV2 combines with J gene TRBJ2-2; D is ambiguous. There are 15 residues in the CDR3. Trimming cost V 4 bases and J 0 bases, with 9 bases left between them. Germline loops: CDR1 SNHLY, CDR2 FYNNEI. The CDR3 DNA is TGTGCCAGCAGTGGGGAAGACGCGAACACCGGGGAGCTGTTTTTT. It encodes CASSGEDANTGELFF.

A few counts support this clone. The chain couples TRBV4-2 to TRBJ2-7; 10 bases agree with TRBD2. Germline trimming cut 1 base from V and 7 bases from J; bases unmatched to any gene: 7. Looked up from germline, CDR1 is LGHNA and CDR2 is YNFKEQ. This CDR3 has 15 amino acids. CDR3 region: CASSQAYTSGEEQYF. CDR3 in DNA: TGTGCCAGCAGCCAAGCCTACACTAGCGGGGAGGAGCAGTACTTC.

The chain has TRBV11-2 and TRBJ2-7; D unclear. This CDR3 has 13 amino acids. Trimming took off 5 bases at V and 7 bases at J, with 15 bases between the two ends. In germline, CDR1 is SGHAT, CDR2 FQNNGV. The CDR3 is CASSPGGPGEQYF. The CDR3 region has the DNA TGTGCCAGCAGCCCCGGTGGGCCCGGAGAGCAGTACTTC.

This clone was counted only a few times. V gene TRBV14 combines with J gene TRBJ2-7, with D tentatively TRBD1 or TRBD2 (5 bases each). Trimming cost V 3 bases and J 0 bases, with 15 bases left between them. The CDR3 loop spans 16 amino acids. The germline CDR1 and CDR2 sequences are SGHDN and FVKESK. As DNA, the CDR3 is TGTGCCAGCAGCCAGAGGGGAGTTTGGAGCTCCTACGAGCAGTACTTC. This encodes CASSQRGVWSSYEQYF.

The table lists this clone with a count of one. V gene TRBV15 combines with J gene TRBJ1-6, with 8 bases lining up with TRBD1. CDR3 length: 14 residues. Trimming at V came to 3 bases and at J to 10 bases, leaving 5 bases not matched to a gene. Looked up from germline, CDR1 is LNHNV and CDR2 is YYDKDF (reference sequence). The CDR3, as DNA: TGTGCCACCAGCAGTGCGACAGGGGTCTCACCCCTCCACTTT. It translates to CATSSATGVSPLHF.

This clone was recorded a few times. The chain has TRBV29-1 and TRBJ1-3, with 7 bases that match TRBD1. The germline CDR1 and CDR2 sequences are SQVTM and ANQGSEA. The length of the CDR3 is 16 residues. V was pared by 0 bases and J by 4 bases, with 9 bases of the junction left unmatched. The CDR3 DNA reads TGCAGCGTTGAAGACCCCGGGACAGCCCCCGGAAACACCATATATTTT. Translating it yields CSVEDPGTAPGNTIYF.

The CDR3, as DNA: TGCGCCAGCATCTCTCTAACCCCGACAGGGGGCAGCCATACGCAGTATTTT. It encodes CASISLTPTGGSHTQYF. V is TRBV23-1 and J is TRBJ2-3, with TRBD1 identical over 10 bases. TRBV23-1 is flagged as an ORF with uncertain function. The CDR3 sequence is 17 residues long. The trim removed 7 bases at V and 7 bases at J, leaving 17 bases unmatched.

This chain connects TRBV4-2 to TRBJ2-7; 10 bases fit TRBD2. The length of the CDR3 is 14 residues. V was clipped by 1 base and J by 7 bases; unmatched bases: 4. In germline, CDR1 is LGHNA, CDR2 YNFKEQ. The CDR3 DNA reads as TGTGCCAGCAGCCAAGGAGCGGGAGGGAATGAGCAGTACTTC. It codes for CASSQGAGGNEQYF.